The entry that follows covers one T cell receptor beta chain sequence. As yet, its antigen is unknown. The source of the sample is a study of cytomegalovirus exposure and HLA in healthy donors. Study results and limitations: It was about 150 TCR beta chains that were listed as cytomegalovirus-associated. TCR clusters originating in the first cohort tended to co-occur in the approximately 130 validation repertoires, according to a later analysis. Among the CMV-associated chains, a few were confirmed in vitro as specific for CMV antigens.

The germline gives CDR1 MNHNS, CDR2 SASEGT. The CDR3 runs to 15 residues. Trimming cost V 5 bases and J 3 bases; bases outside gene matches: 6. The protocol was immunoSEQ multiplex PCR, while the TCRdb copy is restricted to in-frame clones and leaves out a portion. The sample yields approximately 170,000 clones, roughly 85% seen once. The chain joins TRBV6-1 to TRBJ1-5, with TRBD1 matching over 8 bases. The sequencing input was PBMCs. The receptor's source is a man younger than 35 in good health and CMV-seropositive. CDR3 in DNA: TGTGCCAGCAGTAACCCGGACAGGGACAATCAGCCCCAGCATTTT. The encoded protein is CASSNPDRDNQPQHF.